This T cell receptor (beta chain) appears in the sequencing data of a study of radiation and T cells in renal cell carcinoma. Study-wide context: Nephrectomy followed 15 Gy stereotactic body radiation by 4 weeks. Study-wide findings and caveats: In blood, top tumor clones expanded by 2 weeks, shrinking by 4. Without pretreatment biopsies, baseline tumor clonotype presence was undetermined.

This CDR3 is 14 amino acids long. V lost 4 bases, J lost 7 bases, and 13 bases lay in between. From germline, CDR1 is LGHNA and CDR2 YSLEER. Clones were read by immunoSEQ multiplex PCR, and TCRdb kept only the in-frame ones, dropping some. In the table there are 40,000 to 50,000 clones, about 83% of which are singletons. The sample's time point: baseline pretreatment blood. Treatment denoted: 15 Gy SBRT to primary tumor, nephrectomy 4 weeks later. The tumor was a clear cell renal cell carcinoma. With regard to this clone: Its specificity is unknown.

The origin of this receptor is a woman aged 70-85 years with renal cell carcinoma. The source was blood, collected from a patient whose treatment included radiotherapy and nephrectomy. This sequence joins TRBV4-3 and TRBJ1-4; D possibly corresponds to TRBD1 (5 bases). Here the CDR3 DNA reads TGCGCCAGCAGCCCAGGGAGGGGTAGTGAAAAACTGTTTTTT. Its protein product is CASSPGRGSEKLFF.